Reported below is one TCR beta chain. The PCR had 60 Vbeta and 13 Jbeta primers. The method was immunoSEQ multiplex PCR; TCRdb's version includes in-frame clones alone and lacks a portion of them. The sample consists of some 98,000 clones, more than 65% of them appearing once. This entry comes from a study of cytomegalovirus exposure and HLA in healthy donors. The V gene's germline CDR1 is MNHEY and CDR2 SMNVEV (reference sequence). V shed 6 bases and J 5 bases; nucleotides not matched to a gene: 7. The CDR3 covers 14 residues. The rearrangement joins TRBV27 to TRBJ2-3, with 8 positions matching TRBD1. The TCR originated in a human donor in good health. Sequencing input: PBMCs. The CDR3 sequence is CASSPTGELDTQYF. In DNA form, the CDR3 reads TGTGCCAGCAGCCCGACAGGGGAACTAGATACGCAGTATTTT.